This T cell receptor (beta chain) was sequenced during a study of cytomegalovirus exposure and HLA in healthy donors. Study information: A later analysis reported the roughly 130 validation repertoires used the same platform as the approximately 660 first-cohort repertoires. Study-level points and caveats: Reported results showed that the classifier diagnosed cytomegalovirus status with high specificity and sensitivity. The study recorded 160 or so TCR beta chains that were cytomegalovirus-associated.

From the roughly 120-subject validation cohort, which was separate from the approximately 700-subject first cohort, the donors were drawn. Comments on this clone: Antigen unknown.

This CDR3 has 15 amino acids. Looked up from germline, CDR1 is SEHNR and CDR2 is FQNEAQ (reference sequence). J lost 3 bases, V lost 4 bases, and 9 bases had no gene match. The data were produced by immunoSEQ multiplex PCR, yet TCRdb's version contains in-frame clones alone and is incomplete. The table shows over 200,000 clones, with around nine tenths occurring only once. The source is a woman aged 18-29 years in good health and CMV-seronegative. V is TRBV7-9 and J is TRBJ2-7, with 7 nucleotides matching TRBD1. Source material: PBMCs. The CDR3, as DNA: TGTGCCAGCAGCTCGATACGACAGGGTAACTACGAGCAGTACTTC. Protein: CASSSIRQGNYEQYF.